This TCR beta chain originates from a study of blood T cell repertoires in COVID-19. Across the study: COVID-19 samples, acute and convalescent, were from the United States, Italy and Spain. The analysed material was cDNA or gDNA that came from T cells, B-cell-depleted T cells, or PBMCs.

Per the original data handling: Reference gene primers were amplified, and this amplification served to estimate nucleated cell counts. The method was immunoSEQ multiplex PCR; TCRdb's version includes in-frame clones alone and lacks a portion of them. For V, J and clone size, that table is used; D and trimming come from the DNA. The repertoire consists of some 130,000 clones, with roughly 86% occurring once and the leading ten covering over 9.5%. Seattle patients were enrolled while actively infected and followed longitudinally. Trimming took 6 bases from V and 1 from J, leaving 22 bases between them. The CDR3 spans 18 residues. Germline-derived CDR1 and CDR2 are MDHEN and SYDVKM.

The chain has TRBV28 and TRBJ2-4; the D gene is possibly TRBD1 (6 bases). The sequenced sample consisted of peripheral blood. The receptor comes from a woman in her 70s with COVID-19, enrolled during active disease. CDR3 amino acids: CASRPTGISRLAKNIQYF. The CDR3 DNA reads TGTGCCAGCAGACCGACAGGAATCTCTCGCCTGGCCAAAAACATTCAGTACTTC.